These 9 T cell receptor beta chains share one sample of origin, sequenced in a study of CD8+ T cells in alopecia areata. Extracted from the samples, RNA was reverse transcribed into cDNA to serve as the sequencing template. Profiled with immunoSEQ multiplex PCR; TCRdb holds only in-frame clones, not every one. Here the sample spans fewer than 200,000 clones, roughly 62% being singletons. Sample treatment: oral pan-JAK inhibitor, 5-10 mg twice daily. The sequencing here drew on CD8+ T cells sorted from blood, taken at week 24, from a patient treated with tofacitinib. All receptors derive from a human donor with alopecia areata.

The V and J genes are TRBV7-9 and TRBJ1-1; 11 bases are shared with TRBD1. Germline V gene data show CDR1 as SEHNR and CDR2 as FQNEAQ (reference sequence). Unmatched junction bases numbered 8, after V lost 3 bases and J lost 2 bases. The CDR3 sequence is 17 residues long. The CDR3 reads CASSLRDRGKGNTEAFF. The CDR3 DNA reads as TGTGCCAGCAGCTTGAGGGACAGGGGGAAAGGAAACACTGAAGCTTTCTTT. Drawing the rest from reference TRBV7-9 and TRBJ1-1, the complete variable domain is DTGVSQNPRHKITKRGQNVTFRCDPISEHNRLYWYRQTLGQGPEFLTYFQNEAQLEKSRLLSDRFSAERPKGSFSTLEIQRTEQGDSAMYLCASSLRDRGKGNTEAFFGQGTRLTVV.

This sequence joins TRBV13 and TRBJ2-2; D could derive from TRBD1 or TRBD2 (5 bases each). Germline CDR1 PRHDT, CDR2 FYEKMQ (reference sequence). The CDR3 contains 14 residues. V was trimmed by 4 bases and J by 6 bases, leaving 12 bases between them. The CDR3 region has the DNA TGTGCCAGCAGCTCGCCTGGGACGGCCGGGGAGCTGTTTTTT. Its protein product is CASSSPGTAGELFF. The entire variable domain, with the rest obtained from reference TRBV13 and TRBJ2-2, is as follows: AAGVIQSPRHLIKEKRETATLKCYPIPRHDTVYWYQQGPGQDPQFLISFYEKMQSDKGSIPDRFSAQQFSDYHSELNMSSLELGDSALYFCASSSPGTAGELFFGEGSRLTVL.

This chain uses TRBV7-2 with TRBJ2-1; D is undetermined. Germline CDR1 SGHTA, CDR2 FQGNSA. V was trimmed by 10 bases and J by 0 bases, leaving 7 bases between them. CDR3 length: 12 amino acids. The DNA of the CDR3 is TGTGCCATCCACAGCTCCTACAATGAGCAGTTCTTC. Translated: CAIHSSYNEQFF.

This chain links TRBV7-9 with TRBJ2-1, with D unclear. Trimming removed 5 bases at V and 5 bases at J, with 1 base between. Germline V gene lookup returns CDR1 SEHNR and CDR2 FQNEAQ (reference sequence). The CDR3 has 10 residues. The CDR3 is CASSDNEQFF. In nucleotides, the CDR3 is TGTGCCAGCAGCGACAATGAGCAGTTCTTC.

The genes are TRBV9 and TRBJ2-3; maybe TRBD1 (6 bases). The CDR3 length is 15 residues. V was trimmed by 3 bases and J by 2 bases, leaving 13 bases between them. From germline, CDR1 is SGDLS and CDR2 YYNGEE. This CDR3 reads CASSGPGHNTDTQYF. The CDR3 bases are TGTGCCAGCAGCGGGCCGGGACACAACACAGATACGCAGTATTTT.

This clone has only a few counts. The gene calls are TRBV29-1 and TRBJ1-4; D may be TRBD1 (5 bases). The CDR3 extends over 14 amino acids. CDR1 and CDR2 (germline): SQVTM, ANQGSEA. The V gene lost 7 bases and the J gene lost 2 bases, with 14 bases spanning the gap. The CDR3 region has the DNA TGCAGCGCCCGGCGGGCAGGGACTAATGAAAAACTGTTTTTT. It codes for CSARRAGTNEKLFF.

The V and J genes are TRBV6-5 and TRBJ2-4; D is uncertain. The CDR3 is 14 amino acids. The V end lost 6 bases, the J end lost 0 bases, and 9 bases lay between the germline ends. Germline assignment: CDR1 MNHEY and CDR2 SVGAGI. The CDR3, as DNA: TGTGCCAGCAGCTCCTCTCCAGCCAAAAACATTCAGTACTTC. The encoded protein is CASSSSPAKNIQYF.

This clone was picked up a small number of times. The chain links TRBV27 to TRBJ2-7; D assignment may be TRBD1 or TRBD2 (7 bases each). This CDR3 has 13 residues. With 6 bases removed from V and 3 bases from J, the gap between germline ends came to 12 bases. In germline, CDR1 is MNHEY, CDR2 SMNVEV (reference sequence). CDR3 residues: CASSRGGLYEQYF. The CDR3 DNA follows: TGTGCCAGCAGCAGGGGGGGACTCTACGAGCAGTACTTC.

The chain's CDR3 is CASSEGRTSTDQPQHF. DNA for the CDR3: TGTGCCAGCAGTGAAGGTAGGACTTCTACCGATCAGCCCCAGCATTTT. This sequence joins TRBV2 and TRBJ1-5; D is uncertain. V gave up 1 base and J gave up 5 bases, with 15 bases separating them. The CDR3 has 16 amino acids. Looked up from germline, CDR1 is SNHLY and CDR2 is FYNNEI.